A selection of T cell receptor beta chains follows, all from one sample in a study of technical replicates of blood from several donors. Sequenced by immunoSEQ multiplex PCR; TCRdb stores in-frame clones only, minus some. Of 60,000 to 70,000 clones in the sample, 95% to 98% are singletons; the top ten hold roughly 0.17%. Sequencing was done on a sample of T cells isolated from PBMCs. The receptors were gathered from a human donor in good health. CDR3s include the opening cysteine and the closing phenylalanine or tryptophan. The D gene is left open where the match is weak. Clone size, where shown, is once, few, many, or a class for clones that have expanded.

CDR3 DNA: TGTGCCAGCAGAATGGACAGGGCCACAGATACGCAGTATTTT
CDR3 protein: CASRMDRATDTQYF
D gene: TRBD1
V gene: TRBV28
clone size: NA
J gene: TRBJ2-3

CDR3 DNA: TGTGCCAGCAGCCCCCGAGGTCGCACTGAAGCTTTCTTT
CDR3 protein: CASSPRGRTEAFF
D gene: NA
V gene: TRBV7-2
clone size: NA
J gene: TRBJ1-1

CDR3 DNA: TGCGCCAGCAGCTTGGCATCGGGGGACGTACAAGAGACCCAGTACTTC
CDR3 protein: CASSLASGDVQETQYF
D gene: NA
V gene: TRBV5-1
clone size: NA
J gene: TRBJ2-5

CDR3 DNA: TGTGCCAGCAGTTACACCGGGACACTGACCGGGGAGCTGTTTTTT
CDR3 protein: CASSYTGTLTGELFF
D gene: NA
V gene: TRBV6-5
clone size: NA
J gene: TRBJ2-2

CDR3 DNA: TGTGCCAGCAGCTCGTGGGGACTAGCGGGACTATTAGGGAATGAGCAGTTCTTC
CDR3 protein: CASSSWGLAGLLGNEQFF
D gene: TRBD2
V gene: TRBV11-2
clone size: NA
J gene: TRBJ2-1

CDR3 DNA: TGTGCTAGTGGTTTGAGGCCACGGTGGGCCACAGGGGGACCCACAGATACGCAGTATTTT
CDR3 protein: CASGLRPRWATGGPTDTQYF
D gene: TRBD1
V gene: TRBV12-5
clone size: NA
J gene: TRBJ2-3

CDR3 DNA: TGCGCCAGCAGCCCACGGACAGGGGGCACAGATACGCAGTATTTT
CDR3 protein: CASSPRTGGTDTQYF
D gene: TRBD1
V gene: TRBV4-1
clone size: NA
J gene: TRBJ2-3

CDR3 DNA: TGTGCCAGCAGTGCCCCCGGGACAGGAAAGTTCTTC
CDR3 protein: CASSAPGTGKFF
D gene: TRBD1
V gene: TRBV6-1
clone size: NA
J gene: TRBJ2-1

CDR3 DNA: TGTGCCAGCAGCCCAAAAGGGGACACCGGGGAGCTGTTTTTT
CDR3 protein: CASSPKGDTGELFF
D gene: NA
V gene: TRBV11-2
clone size: NA
J gene: TRBJ2-2

CDR3 DNA: TGCGCCAGCAGTGAAGGGGACAGAAACTCCTACGAGCAGTACTTC
CDR3 protein: CASSEGDRNSYEQYF
D gene: TRBD1
V gene: TRBV10-1
clone size: once
J gene: TRBJ2-7